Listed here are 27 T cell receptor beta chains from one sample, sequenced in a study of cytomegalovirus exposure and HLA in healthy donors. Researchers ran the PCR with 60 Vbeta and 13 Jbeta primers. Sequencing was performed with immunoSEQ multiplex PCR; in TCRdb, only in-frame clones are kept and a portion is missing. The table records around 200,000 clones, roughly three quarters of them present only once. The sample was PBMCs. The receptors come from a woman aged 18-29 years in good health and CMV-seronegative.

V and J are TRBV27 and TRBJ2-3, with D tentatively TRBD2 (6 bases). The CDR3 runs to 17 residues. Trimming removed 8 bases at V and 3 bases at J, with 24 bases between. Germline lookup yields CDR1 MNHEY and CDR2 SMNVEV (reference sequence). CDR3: CASSPTSFVGLTDTQYF. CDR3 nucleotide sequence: TGTGCCAGCTCGCCCACTAGCTTTGTCGGGTTGACAGATACGCAGTATTTT.

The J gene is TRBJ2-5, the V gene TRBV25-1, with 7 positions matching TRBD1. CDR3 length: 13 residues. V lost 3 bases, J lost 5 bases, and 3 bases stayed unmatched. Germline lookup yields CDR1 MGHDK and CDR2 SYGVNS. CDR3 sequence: CASSETGYETQYF. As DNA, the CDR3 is TGTGCCAGCAGTGAGACAGGGTACGAGACCCAGTACTTC.

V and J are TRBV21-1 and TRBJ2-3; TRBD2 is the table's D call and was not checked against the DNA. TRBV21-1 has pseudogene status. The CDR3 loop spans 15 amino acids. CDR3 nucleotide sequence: TGTGCCAGCTCTGATCAGCGGGGTAACACAGATACGCAGTATTTT. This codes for CASSDQRGNTDTQYF.

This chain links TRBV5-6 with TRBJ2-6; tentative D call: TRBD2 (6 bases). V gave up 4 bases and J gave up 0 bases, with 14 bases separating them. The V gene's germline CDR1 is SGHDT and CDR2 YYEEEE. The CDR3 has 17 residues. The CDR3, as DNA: TGTGCCAGCAGCGCGGGACTGTCGACCTCTGGGGCCAACGTCCTGACTTTC. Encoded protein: CASSAGLSTSGANVLTF.

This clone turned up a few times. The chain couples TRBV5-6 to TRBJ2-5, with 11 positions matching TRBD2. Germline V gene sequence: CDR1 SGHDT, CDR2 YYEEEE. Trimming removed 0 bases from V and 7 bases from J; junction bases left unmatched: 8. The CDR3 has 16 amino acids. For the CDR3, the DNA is TGTGCCAGCAGCTTGGTAGCGGGGGGGAAAGTGGGGACCCAGTACTTC. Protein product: CASSLVAGGKVGTQYF.

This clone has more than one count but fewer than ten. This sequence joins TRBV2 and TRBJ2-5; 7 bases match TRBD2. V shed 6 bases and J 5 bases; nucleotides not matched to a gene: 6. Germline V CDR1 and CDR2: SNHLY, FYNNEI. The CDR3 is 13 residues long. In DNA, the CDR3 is TGTGCCAGCAGGCCACTAGCGCGCGAGACCCAGTACTTC. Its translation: CASRPLARETQYF.

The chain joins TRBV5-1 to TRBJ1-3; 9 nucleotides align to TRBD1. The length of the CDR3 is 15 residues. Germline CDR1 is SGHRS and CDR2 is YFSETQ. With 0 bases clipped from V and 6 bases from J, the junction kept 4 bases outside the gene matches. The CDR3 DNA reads TGCGCCAGCAGCTTGGACGGGACAGGGATAAACACCATATATTTT. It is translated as CASSLDGTGINTIYF.

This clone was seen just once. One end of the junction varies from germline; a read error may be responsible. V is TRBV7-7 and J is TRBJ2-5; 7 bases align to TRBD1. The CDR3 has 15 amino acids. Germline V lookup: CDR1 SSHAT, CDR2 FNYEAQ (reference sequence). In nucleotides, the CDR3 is TGTGCTAGCAGCTTAGGAGGAACAGGGGAAGAGACCCAGTACTTC. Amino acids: CASSLGGTGEETQYF.

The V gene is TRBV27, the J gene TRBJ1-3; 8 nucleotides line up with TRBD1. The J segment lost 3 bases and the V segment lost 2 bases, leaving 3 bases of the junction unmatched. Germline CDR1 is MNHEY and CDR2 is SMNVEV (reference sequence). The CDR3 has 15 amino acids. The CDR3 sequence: CASSLDRGCGNTIYF. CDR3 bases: TGTGCCAGCAGTTTAGACAGGGGATGTGGAAACACCATATATTTT.

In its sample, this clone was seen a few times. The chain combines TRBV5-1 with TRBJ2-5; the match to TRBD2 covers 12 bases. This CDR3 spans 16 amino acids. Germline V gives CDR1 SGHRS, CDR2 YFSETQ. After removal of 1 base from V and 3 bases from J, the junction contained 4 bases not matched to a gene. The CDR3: CASSLSRLAGEETQYF. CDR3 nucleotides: TGCGCCAGCAGCTTGTCTCGACTAGCGGGGGAAGAGACCCAGTACTTC.

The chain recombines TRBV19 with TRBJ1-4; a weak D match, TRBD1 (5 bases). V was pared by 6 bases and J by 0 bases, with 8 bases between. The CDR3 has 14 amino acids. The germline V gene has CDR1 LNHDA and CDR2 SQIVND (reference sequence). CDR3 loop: CASRETATNEKLFF. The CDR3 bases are TGTGCCAGTAGGGAGACAGCAACTAATGAAAAACTGTTTTTT.

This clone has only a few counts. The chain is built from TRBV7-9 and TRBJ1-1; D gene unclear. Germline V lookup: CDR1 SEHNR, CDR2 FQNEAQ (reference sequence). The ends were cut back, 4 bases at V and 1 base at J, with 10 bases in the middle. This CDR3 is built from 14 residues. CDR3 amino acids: CASSSPEGNTEAFF. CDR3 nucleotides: TGTGCCAGCAGCTCCCCGGAGGGGAACACTGAAGCTTTCTTT. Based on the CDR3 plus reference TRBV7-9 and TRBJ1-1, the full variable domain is DTGVSQNPRHKITKRGQNVTFRCDPISEHNRLYWYRQTLGQGPEFLTYFQNEAQLEKSRLLSDRFSAERPKGSFSTLEIQRTEQGDSAMYLCASSSPEGNTEAFFGQGTRLTVV.

CDR3 nucleotides: TGTGCCAGTAGTATAGCTAGCGGGGGGACCGGGGAGCTGTTTTTT. Translation gives CASSIASGGTGELFF. The V and J genes are TRBV19 and TRBJ2-2, with 11 nucleotides matching TRBD2. Germline CDR1 is LNHDA and CDR2 is SQIVND (reference sequence). The V and J ends lost 1 base and 5 bases, in that order; junction bases with no gene match: 0. CDR3 size: 15 residues.

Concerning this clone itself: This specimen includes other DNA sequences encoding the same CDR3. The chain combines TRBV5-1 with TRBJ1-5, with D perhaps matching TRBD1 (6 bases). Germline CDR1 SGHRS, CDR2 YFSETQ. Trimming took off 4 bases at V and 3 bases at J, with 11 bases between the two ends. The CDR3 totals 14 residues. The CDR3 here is CASSPGQNNQPQHF. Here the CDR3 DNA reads TGCGCCAGCAGCCCTGGACAGAACAATCAGCCCCAGCATTTT. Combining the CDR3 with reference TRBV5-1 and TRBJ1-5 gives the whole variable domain KAGVTQTPRYLIKTRGQQVTLSCSPISGHRSVSWYQQTPGQGLQFLFEYFSETQRNKGNFPGRFSGRQFSNSRSEMNVSTLELGDSALYLCASSPGQNNQPQHFGDGTRLSIL.

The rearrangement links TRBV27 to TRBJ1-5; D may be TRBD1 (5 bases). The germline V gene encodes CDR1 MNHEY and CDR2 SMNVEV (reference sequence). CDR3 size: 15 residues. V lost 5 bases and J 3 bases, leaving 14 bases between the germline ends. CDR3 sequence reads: CASSGPGGSNQPQHF. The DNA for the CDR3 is TGTGCCAGCAGTGGGCCTGGGGGGTCCAATCAGCCCCAGCATTTT.

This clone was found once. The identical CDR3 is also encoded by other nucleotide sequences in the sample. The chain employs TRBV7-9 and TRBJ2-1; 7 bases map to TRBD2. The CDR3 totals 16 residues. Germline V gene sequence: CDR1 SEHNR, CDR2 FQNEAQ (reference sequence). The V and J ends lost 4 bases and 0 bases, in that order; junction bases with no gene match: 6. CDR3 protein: CASSSVAGSSYNEQFF. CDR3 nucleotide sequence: TGTGCCAGCAGCTCAGTAGCGGGTAGCTCCTACAATGAGCAGTTCTTC.

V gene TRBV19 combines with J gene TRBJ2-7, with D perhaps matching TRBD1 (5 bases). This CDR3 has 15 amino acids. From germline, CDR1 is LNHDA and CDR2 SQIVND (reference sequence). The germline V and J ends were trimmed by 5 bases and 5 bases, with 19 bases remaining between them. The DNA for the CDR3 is TGTGCCAGTAGTCCCCTCCCTGCCAGGGTACACGAGCAGTACTTC. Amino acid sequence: CASSPLPARVHEQYF.

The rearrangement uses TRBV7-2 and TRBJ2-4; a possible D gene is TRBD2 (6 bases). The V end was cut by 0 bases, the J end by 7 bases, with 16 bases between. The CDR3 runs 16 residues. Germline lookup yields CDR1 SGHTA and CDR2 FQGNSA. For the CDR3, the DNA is TGTGCCAGCAGCTTAGCGCGTCGGGGAGGTTGGAACATTCAGTACTTC. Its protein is CASSLARRGGWNIQYF.

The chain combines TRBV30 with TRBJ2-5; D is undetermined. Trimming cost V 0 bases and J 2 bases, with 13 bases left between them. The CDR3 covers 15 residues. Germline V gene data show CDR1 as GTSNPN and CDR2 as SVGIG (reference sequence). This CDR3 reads CAWSVFAATQETQYF. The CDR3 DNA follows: TGTGCCTGGAGTGTTTTTGCTGCGACACAAGAGACCCAGTACTTC.

CDR3 amino acids: CASSLAGRWRGALHF. The CDR3 DNA sequence: TGTGCCAGCAGCTTAGCGGGCCGTTGGCGGGGAGCCCTCCACTTT. V is TRBV11-1 and J is TRBJ1-6, with no clear D. CDR3 length equals 15 residues. The ends were cut back, 0 bases at V and 14 bases at J, with 17 bases in the middle. Germline values: CDR1 SGHAT, CDR2 FQDESV (reference sequence).

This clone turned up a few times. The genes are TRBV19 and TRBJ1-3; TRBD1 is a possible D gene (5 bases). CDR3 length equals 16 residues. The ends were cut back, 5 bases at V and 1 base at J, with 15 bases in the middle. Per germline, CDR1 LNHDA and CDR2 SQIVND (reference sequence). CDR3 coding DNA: TGTGCCAGTAGTGTTTTGGTGGGGCGGTCTGGAAACACCATATATTTT. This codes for CASSVLVGRSGNTIYF.

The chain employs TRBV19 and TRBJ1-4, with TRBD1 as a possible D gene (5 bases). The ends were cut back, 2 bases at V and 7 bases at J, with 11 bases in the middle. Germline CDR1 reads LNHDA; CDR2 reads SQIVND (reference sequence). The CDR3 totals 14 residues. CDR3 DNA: TGTGCCAGTAGTATAACGGCGCAGGGTGAAAAACTGTTTTTT. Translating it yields CASSITAQGEKLFF. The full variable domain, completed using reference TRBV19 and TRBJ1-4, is DGGITQSPKYLFRKEGQNVTLSCEQNLNHDAMYWYRQDPGQGLRLIYYSQIVNDFQKGDIAEGYSVSREKKESFPLTVTSAQKNPTAFYLCASSITAQGEKLFFGSGTQLSVL.

Written as DNA, the CDR3 is TGTGCCAGCAGCCCAGGACTAGCGGGGGGCGAGCAGTACTTC. Residues: CASSPGLAGGEQYF. V is TRBV11-3 and J is TRBJ2-7; 14 nucleotides align to TRBD2. CDR3 length: 14 residues. Germline trimming cut 5 bases from V and 6 bases from J; bases unmatched to any gene: 3. Germline assignment: CDR1 SGHNT and CDR2 YENEEA.

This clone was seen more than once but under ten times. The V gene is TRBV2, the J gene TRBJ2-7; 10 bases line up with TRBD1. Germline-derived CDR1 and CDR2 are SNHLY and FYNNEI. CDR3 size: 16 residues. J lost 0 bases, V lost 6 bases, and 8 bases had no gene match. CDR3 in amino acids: CASRGQGTRSSYEQYF. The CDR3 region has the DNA TGTGCCAGCAGGGGACAGGGGACCAGGAGCTCCTACGAGCAGTACTTC.

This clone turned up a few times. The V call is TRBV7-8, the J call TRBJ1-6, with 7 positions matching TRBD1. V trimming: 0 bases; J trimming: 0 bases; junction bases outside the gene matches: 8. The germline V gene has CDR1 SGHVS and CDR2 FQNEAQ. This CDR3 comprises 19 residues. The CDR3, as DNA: TGTGCCAGCAGCTTAGCGTGGGGGACAGCGAGCTCCTATAATTCACCCCTCCACTTT. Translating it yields CASSLAWGTASSYNSPLHF.

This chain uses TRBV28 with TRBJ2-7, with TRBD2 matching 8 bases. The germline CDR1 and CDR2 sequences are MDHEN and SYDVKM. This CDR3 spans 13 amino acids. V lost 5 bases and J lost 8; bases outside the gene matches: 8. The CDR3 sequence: CASSPLAEHKQYF. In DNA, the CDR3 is TGTGCCAGCAGTCCACTAGCGGAACACAAGCAGTACTTC.

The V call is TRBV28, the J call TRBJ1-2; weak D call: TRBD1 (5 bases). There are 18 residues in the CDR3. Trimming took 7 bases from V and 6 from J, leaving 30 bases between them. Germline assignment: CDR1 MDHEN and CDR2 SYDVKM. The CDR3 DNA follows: TGTGCCAGCACCACAGGTGGGGTTCAGTTGGTACTTAAGAATGGCTACACCTTC. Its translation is CASTTGGVQLVLKNGYTF.